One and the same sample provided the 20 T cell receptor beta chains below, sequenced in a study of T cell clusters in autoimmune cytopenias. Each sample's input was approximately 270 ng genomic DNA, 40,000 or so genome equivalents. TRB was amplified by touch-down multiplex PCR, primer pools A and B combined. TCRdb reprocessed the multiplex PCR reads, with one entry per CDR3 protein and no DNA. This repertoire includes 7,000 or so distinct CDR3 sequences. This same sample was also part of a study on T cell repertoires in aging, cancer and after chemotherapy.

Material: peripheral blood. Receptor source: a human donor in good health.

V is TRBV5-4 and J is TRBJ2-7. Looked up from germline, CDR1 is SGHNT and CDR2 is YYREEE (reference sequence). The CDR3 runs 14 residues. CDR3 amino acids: CASSFGDFSYEQYF.

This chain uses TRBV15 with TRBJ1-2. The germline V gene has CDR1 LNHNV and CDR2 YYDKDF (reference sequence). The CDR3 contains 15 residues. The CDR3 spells CATSRDWTDNYGYTF.

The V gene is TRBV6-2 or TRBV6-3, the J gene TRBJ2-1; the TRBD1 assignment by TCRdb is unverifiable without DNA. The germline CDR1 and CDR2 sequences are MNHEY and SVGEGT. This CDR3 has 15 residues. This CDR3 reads CASRPGTGEANEQFF.

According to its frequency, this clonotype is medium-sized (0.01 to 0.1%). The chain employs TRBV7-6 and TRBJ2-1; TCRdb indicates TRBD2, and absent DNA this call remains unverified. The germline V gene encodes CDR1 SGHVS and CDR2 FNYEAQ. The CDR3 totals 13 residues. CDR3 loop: CASSFPTGGEQFF.

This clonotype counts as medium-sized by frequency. The CDR3 loop is CSVEAGRGTEAFF. This chain uses TRBV29-1 with TRBJ1-1; TCRdb designates TRBD1, a call that cannot be tested without DNA. This CDR3 spans 13 amino acids. The germline V gene has CDR1 SQVTM and CDR2 ANQGSEA.

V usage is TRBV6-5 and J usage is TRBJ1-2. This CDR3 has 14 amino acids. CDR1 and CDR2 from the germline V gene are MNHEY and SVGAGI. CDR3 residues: CASNRLTDNYGYTF.

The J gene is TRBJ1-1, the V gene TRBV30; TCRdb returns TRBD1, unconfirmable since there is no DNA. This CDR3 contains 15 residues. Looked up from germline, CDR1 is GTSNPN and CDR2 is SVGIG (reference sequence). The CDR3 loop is CACRDRGPMNTEAFF. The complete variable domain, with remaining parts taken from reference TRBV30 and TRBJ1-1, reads SQTIHQWPATLVQPVGSPLSLECTVEGTSNPNLYWYRQAAGRGLQLLFYSVGIGQISSEVPQNLSASRPQDRQFILSSKKLLLSDSGFYLCACRDRGPMNTEAFFGQGTRLTVV.

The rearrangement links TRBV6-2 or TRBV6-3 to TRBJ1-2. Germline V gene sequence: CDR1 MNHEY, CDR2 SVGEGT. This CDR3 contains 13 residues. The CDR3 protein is CASSYASMYGYTF.

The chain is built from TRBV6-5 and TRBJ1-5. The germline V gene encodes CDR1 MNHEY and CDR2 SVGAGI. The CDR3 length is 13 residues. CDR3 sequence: CASSFKGDQPQHF.

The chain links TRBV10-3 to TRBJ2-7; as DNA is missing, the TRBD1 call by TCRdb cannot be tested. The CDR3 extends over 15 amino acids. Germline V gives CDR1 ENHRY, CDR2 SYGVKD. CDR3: CAISEGDSGYYEQYF.

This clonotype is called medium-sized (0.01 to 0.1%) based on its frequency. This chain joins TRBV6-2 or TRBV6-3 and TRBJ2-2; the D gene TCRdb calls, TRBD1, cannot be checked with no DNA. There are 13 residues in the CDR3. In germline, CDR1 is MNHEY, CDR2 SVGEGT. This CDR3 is CASSFRDTGELFF.

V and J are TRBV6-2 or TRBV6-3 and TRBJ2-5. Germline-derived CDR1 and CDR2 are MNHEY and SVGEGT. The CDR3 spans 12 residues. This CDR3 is CASSLNRETQYF.

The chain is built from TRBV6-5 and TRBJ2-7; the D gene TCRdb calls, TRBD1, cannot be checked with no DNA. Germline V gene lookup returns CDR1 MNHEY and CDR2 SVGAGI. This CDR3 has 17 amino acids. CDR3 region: CASGRQGPSAVSYEQYF.

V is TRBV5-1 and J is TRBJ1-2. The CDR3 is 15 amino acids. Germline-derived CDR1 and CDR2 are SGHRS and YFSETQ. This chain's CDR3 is CASSKDGTPNYGYTF.

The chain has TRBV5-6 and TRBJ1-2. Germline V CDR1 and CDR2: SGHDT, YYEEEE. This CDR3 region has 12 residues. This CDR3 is CASSRTNYGYTF.

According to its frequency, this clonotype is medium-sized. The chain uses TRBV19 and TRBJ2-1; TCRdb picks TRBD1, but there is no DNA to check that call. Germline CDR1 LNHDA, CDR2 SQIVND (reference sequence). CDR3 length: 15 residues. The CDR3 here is CASSSVEGGYNEQFF. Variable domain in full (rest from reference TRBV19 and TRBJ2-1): DGGITQSPKYLFRKEGQNVTLSCEQNLNHDAMYWYRQDPGQGLRLIYYSQIVNDFQKGDIAEGYSVSREKKESFPLTVTSAQKNPTAFYLCASSSVEGGYNEQFFGPGTRLTVL.

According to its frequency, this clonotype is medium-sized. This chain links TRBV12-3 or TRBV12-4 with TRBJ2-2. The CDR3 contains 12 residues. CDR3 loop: CASSYSTGELFF.

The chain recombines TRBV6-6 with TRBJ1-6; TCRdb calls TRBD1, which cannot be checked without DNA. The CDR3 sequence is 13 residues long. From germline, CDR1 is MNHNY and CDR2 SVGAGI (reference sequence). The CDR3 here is CASLGRGNSPLHF.

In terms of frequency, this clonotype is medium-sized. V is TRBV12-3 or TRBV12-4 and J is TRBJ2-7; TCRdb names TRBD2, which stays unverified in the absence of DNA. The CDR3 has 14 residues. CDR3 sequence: CASSLEGISYEQYF.

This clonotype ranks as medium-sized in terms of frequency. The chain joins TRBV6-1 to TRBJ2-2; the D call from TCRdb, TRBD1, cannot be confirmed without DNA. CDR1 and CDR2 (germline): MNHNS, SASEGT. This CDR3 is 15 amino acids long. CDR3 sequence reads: CASRGGRANTGELFF.